In its sample, the clone carrying this TCR beta chain was seen many times. Antigen specificity is unknown. TCRdb reprocessed the reads with MiXCR, giving one entry per CDR3 protein. This sample yields about 890,000 distinct CDR3 sequences, of which approximately 33% are seen a single time; 10% to 15% belongs to the top ten. This sample was included in a study of T cell repertoires in cytomegalovirus infection. Study-level background: Signatures in public TCR beta sequences pointed to both CMV infection and matching HLA type. The study's findings and limits: Cumulative public TCR beta family frequency identified carriers of CMV plus the relevant HLA. Ex vivo, HLA-C-restricted CMV-specific TCR beta clonotypes prevailed over the rest of the response.

The CDR3 consists of 12 residues. Trimming removed 2 bases at V and 4 bases at J, with 6 bases between. The sequence was collected from a human donor in good health (CMV status not recorded). Some clones in this sample may be carry-over from other donors' samples. The sequenced sample was cultured CD8+ T cells from PBMCs, obtained from culture after CMV antigen stimulation. The gene calls are TRBV12-3 or TRBV12-4 and TRBJ2-7, with unresolved D. The CDR3, as DNA: TGTGCCAGCAGTTTAAATTTTTACGAGCAGTACGTC. Protein: CASSLNFYEQYV.